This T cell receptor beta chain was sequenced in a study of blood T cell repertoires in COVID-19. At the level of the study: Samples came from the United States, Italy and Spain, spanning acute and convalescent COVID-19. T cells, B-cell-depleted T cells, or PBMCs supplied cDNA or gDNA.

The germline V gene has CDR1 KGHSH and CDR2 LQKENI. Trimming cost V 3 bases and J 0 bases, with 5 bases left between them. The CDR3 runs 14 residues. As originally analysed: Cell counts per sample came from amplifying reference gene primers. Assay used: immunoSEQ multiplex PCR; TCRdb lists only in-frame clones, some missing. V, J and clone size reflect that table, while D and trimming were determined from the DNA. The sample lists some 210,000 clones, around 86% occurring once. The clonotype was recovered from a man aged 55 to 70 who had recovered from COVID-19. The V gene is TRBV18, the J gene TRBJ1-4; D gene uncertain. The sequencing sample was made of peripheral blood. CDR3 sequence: CASSPSATNEKLFF. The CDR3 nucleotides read TGTGCCAGCTCACCCTCTGCAACTAATGAAAAACTGTTTTTT.